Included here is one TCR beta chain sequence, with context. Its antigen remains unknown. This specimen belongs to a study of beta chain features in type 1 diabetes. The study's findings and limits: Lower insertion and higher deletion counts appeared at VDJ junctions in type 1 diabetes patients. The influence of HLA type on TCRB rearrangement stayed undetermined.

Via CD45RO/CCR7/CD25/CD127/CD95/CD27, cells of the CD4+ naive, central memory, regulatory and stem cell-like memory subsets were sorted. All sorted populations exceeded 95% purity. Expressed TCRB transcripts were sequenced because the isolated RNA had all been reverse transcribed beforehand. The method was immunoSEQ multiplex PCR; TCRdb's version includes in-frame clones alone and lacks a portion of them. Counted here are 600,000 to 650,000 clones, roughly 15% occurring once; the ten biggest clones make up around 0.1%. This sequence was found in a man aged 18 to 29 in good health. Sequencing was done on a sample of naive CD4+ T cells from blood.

CDR3 sequence reads: CASSLTRYEQFF. CDR3 in DNA: TGCGCCAGCAGCCTTACTAGGTATGAGCAGTTCTTC. The gene calls are TRBV4-1 and TRBJ2-1, with a tentative D call TRBD2 (5 bases). With 4 bases removed from V and 8 bases from J, the gap between germline ends came to 9 bases. Germline values: CDR1 MGHRA, CDR2 YSYEKL. There are 12 residues in the CDR3.